Presented here are 26 T cell receptor beta chains from one specimen sequenced in a study of cytomegalovirus exposure and HLA in healthy donors. Researchers ran the PCR with 60 Vbeta and 13 Jbeta primers. TCRdb's table, derived via immunoSEQ multiplex PCR, lists solely in-frame clones and lacks some. The repertoire has almost 90,000 clones, 85% of them found once; the top ten carry about 7.2%. Sequences were obtained from PBMCs. The source is a man aged 35 to 55 in good health and CMV-seropositive.

This sequence joins TRBV27 and TRBJ2-2; D not certain. The CDR3 contains 13 residues. The V gene's germline CDR1 is MNHEY and CDR2 SMNVEV (reference sequence). V lost 6 bases to trimming and J lost 5 bases, with 10 bases between them. This CDR3 is CASSRMRTGELFF. The DNA of the CDR3 is TGTGCCAGCAGCCGCATGCGTACCGGGGAGCTGTTTTTT.

The V gene is TRBV9, the J gene TRBJ2-1; TRBD2 matches 9 bases. Germline V gives CDR1 SGDLS, CDR2 YYNGEE. The CDR3 runs to 17 residues. The V gene end was trimmed by 0 bases and the J gene end by 7 bases; junction bases not matched to a gene: 11. This chain's CDR3 is CASSVAFTTSGSNEQFF. The CDR3 coding sequence is TGTGCCAGCAGCGTAGCTTTCACCACTAGCGGGTCTAATGAGCAGTTCTTC.

This clone was observed a handful of times. The V and J genes are TRBV19 and TRBJ2-5; 8 positions match TRBD1. The CDR3 is made up of 14 amino acids. The J segment lost 5 bases and the V segment lost 4 bases, leaving 6 bases of the junction unmatched. Germline-derived CDR1 and CDR2 are LNHDA and SQIVND (reference sequence). CDR3 sequence reads: CASSTRGPGETQYF. CDR3 DNA sequence: TGTGCCAGTAGTACCAGGGGGCCGGGGGAGACCCAGTACTTC.

This clone occurred a few times. The chain links TRBV4-1 to TRBJ1-5, with 7 bases lining up with TRBD1. The CDR3 loop spans 16 amino acids. J lost 5 bases, V lost 5 bases, and 12 bases had no gene match. Germline V lookup: CDR1 MGHRA, CDR2 YSYEKL. DNA for the CDR3: TGCGCCAGCAGCACAGGGGATGGATTGTATGATCAGCCCCAGCATTTT. Protein sequence: CASSTGDGLYDQPQHF.

For the CDR3, the DNA is TGTGCCAGCAGCTCCCAAAGTGGGGGGGGTCTTCCCTACGAGCAGTACTTC. It translates to CASSSQSGGGLPYEQYF. The chain couples TRBV11-2 to TRBJ2-7, with 7 positions matching TRBD2. This CDR3 is 17 amino acids long. V shed 4 bases and J 2 bases; nucleotides not matched to a gene: 14. The V gene's germline CDR1 is SGHAT and CDR2 FQNNGV.

The V and J genes are TRBV5-4 and TRBJ2-7; 13 bases map to TRBD2. V lost 4 bases, J lost 1 base, and 5 bases stayed unmatched. Germline loops: CDR1 SGHNT, CDR2 YYREEE (reference sequence). The CDR3 totals 16 residues. The CDR3 DNA follows: TGTGCCAGCAGCCCAGAACTAGCGGGAGGGTCCTACGAGCAGTACTTC. Translating gives CASSPELAGGSYEQYF.

The rearrangement links TRBV4-1 to TRBJ1-1; the match to TRBD1 covers 11 bases. From germline, CDR1 is MGHRA and CDR2 YSYEKL. J gave up 5 bases and V 5 bases, and 16 bases lay outside the gene matches. This CDR3 is built from 18 residues. The CDR3 DNA follows: TGCGCCAGCAGCTTCCCAAACTCGGACAGGGGGCGTAGAACTGAAGCTTTCTTT. It codes for CASSFPNSDRGRRTEAFF.

The chain links TRBV9 to TRBJ1-4; D is perhaps TRBD1 (5 bases). The V and J ends lost 2 bases and 3 bases respectively, with 11 bases between them. Per germline, CDR1 SGDLS and CDR2 YYNGEE. This CDR3 spans 15 amino acids. The CDR3 nucleotides are TGTGCCAGCAGCGTCCGACAGCACTCTAATGAAAAACTGTTTTTT. The encoded protein is CASSVRQHSNEKLFF.

The gene calls are TRBV7-6 and TRBJ1-3; D uncertain. This CDR3 has 14 amino acids. The V gene lost 5 bases and the J gene lost 0 bases, with 8 bases spanning the gap. Germline-derived CDR1 and CDR2 are SGHVS and FNYEAQ. DNA of the CDR3: TGTGCCAGCAGCCTGGTACTCTCTGGAAACACCATATATTTT. Its translation is CASSLVLSGNTIYF.

A single count supports this clone. This chain uses TRBV6-1 with TRBJ1-2, with 8 bases identical to TRBD1. The length of the CDR3 is 15 residues. The germline CDR1 and CDR2 sequences are MNHNS and SASEGT. J lost 7 bases, V lost 4 bases, and 11 bases had no gene match. In DNA, the CDR3 is TGTGCCAGCAGTGTAAAAATCGGGACAGGCGCTGGCTACACCTTC. It translates to CASSVKIGTGAGYTF.

This chain uses TRBV7-3 with TRBJ2-4, with D perhaps TRBD2 (6 bases). Deletions cut 5 bases from V and 8 bases from J, with 13 bases between. The CDR3 consists of 13 residues. Germline assignment: CDR1 SGHTA and CDR2 FQGTGA. The CDR3 coding sequence is TGTGCCAGCAGCCACGTGGGCGGGGACATTCAGTACTTC. The encoded protein is CASSHVGGDIQYF.

The J gene is TRBJ2-2, the V gene TRBV28, with TRBD1 as a possible D gene (5 bases). CDR3 length: 15 amino acids. Germline V gene data show CDR1 as MDHEN and CDR2 as SYDVKM. The V and J ends lost 6 bases and 2 bases respectively, with 13 bases between them. The CDR3: CASSLGRVNTGELFF. In DNA form, the CDR3 reads TGTGCCAGCAGCCTTGGCAGGGTAAACACCGGGGAGCTGTTTTTT.

The CDR3: CASSLGQGNTIYF. CDR3 bases: TGTGCCAGCAGCTTGGGACAGGGAAACACCATATATTTT. The gene calls are TRBV7-9 and TRBJ1-3, with 7 bases fitting TRBD1. V shed 3 bases and J 4 bases; nucleotides not matched to a gene: 0. The germline CDR1 and CDR2 sequences are SEHNR and FQNEAQ (reference sequence). The CDR3 is 13 amino acids.

This rearrangement joins TRBV7-2 to TRBJ1-1; the D gene is possibly TRBD1 (5 bases). The CDR3 sequence is 14 residues long. Trimming shortened V by 4 bases and J by 0 bases, and 9 bases separated the two germline ends. The germline gives CDR1 SGHTA, CDR2 FQGNSA. CDR3 loop: CASSSGGVNTEAFF. The CDR3 coding sequence is TGTGCCAGCAGCTCCGGGGGGGTGAACACTGAAGCTTTCTTT. The whole variable domain, remainder taken from reference TRBV7-2 and TRBJ1-1, is GAGVSQSPSNKVTEKGKDVELRCDPISGHTALYWYRQSLGQGLEFLIYFQGNSAPDKSGLPSDRFSAERTGGSVSTLTIQRTQQEDSAVYLCASSSGGVNTEAFFGQGTRLTVV.

The chain uses TRBV28 and TRBJ1-1, with a tentative D call TRBD1 (6 bases). This CDR3 has 13 residues. V was pared by 2 bases and J by 7 bases, with 11 bases between. Per the germline V gene, CDR1 is MDHEN and CDR2 is SYDVKM. The CDR3 reads CASSLERGNEAFF. The CDR3 DNA follows: TGTGCCAGCAGTTTAGAGAGGGGGAATGAAGCTTTCTTT.

The rearrangement joins TRBV4-2 to TRBJ2-7; the D is unclear. The V and J ends lost 2 bases and 4 bases respectively, with 12 bases between them. This CDR3 has 14 residues. Looked up from germline, CDR1 is LGHNA and CDR2 is YNFKEQ. This chain's CDR3 is CASSQTFPGYEQYF. The CDR3 DNA follows: TGTGCCAGCAGCCAAACCTTTCCCGGGTACGAGCAGTACTTC.

The chain recombines TRBV12-2 with TRBJ2-1; the table's D call TRBD1 went unverified against the DNA. TRBV12-2 is a listed pseudogene. This CDR3 contains 16 residues. In DNA, the CDR3 is TGTGCAAGTCGCTCGGGACAGCGCTCCTTTTACAATGAGCAGTTCTTC. Its protein is CASRSGQRSFYNEQFF.

The chain is built from TRBV11-3 and TRBJ2-2, with a possible D match to TRBD2 (5 bases). The CDR3 contains 12 residues. Germline CDR1 is SGHNT and CDR2 is YENEEA. Trimming pared 9 bases from V and 4 bases from J, leaving 9 bases between. The CDR3 sequence: CASRRSTGELFF. Here the CDR3 DNA reads TGTGCCAGTAGGAGGTCCACCGGGGAGCTGTTTTTT.

V usage is TRBV4-1 and J usage is TRBJ1-4, with D uncertain. Germline V CDR1 and CDR2: MGHRA, YSYEKL. The CDR3 runs 14 residues. V shed 1 base and J shed 7 bases, with 10 bases lying between them. CDR3 protein: CASSQGPGTEKLFF. The CDR3 DNA follows: TGCGCCAGCAGCCAAGGTCCAGGTACTGAAAAACTGTTTTTT.

This clone showed up just once. V and J are TRBV5-1 and TRBJ2-7; D might be TRBD1 (6 bases). Between the trimmed V and J ends, which lost 3 bases and 1 base, there was a span of 8 bases. The CDR3 has 13 amino acids. CDR1 and CDR2 (germline): SGHRS, YFSETQ. The CDR3 region is CASSSGTSYEQYF. CDR3 DNA sequence: TGCGCCAGCAGCTCCGGGACATCCTACGAGCAGTACTTC.

This clone appeared once. The rearrangement joins TRBV9 to TRBJ2-1; TRBD2 matches 8 bases. The CDR3 has 15 amino acids. J was trimmed by 4 bases and V by 2 bases; bases with no gene match: 5. Germline CDR1 SGDLS, CDR2 YYNGEE. CDR3 nucleotide sequence: TGTGCCAGCAGCGTCGTAGCGGGGCCATACAATGAGCAGTTCTTC. Amino acids: CASSVVAGPYNEQFF.

The chain has TRBV5-1 and TRBJ2-1; TRBD2 matches at 8 bases. V gave up 5 bases and J gave up 1 base; unmatched junction bases: 5. The CDR3 is made up of 15 amino acids. Germline values: CDR1 SGHRS, CDR2 YFSETQ. The CDR3 sequence: CASRPAGESYNEQFF. DNA of the CDR3: TGCGCCAGCAGACCAGCGGGAGAGTCCTACAATGAGCAGTTCTTC.

The chain employs TRBV18 and TRBJ2-5; TRBD1 matches 7 bases. The J call may not be correct, given that the DNA end is closer to TRBJ2-7. Germline values: CDR1 KGHSH, CDR2 LQKENI. The length of the CDR3 is 14 residues. DNA of the CDR3: TGTGCCAGCTCAACGGGACAGACCACCTACGAGCAGTACTTC. The encoded protein is CASSTGQTTYEQYF.

The rearrangement uses TRBV1 and TRBJ2-7; no check of the table's D call, TRBD1, against the DNA was made. TRBV1 represents a pseudogene. The CDR3 is 14 residues long. The CDR3 DNA reads TGCACCAGCAGCCAAGTCTGGTGGGCCCACGAGCAGTACTTC. It codes for CTSSQVWWAHEQYF.

Written as DNA, the CDR3 is TGTGCCAGCAGCTTAGGGACTAGTCTCAATGAGCAGTTCTTC. It encodes CASSLGTSLNEQFF. The V call is TRBV11-3, the J call TRBJ2-1, with TRBD2 identical over 7 bases. With V trimmed by 1 base and J by 6 bases, 3 bases remained unmatched. CDR1 SGHNT and CDR2 YENEEA come from the germline V gene. The CDR3 sequence is 14 residues long.

This chain connects TRBV5-1 to TRBJ2-7; 8 nucleotides align to TRBD1. The CDR3 sequence is 15 residues long. V dropped 4 bases and J dropped 4; count of bases not matched to a gene: 10. Germline CDR1 SGHRS, CDR2 YFSETQ. CDR3 sequence reads: CASSTTTGAYYEQYF. The CDR3 DNA sequence: TGCGCCAGCAGCACAACGACAGGGGCGTATTACGAGCAGTACTTC.